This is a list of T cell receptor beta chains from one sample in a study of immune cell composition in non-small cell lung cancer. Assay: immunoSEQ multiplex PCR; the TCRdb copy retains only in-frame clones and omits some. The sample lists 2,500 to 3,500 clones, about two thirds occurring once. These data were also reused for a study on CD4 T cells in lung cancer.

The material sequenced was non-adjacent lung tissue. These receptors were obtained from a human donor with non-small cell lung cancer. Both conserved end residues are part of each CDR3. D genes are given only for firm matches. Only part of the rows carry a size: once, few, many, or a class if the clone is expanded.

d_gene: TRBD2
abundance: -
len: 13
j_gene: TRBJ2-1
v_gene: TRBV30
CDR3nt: TGTGCCTCTCTGCGGGAGTTCTACAATGAGCAGTTCTTC
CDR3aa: CASLREFYNEQFF

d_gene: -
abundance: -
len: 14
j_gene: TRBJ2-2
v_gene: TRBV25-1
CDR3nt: TGTGCCAGCAGTGACCAGGGAGGCACCGGGGAGCTGTTTTTT
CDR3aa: CASSDQGGTGELFF

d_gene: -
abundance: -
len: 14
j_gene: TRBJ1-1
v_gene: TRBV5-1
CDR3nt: TGCGCCAGCAGCAAACAGCCAGGGGACACTGAAGCTTTCTTT
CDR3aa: CASSKQPGDTEAFF

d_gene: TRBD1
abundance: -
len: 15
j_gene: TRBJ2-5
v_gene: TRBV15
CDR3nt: TGTGCCACCCGCACGGCCGGACAGGGGAAAGAGACCCAGTACTTC
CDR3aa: CATRTAGQGKETQYF

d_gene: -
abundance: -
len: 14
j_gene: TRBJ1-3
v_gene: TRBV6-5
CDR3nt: TGTGCCAGCTGGGGCGGCTACTCTGGAAACACCATATATTTT
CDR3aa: CASWGGYSGNTIYF

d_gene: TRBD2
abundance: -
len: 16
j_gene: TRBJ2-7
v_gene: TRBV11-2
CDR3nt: TGTGCCAGCACCTTCTTTCAAGGACTAGCGGGAGACGAGCAGTACTTC
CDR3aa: CASTFFQGLAGDEQYF

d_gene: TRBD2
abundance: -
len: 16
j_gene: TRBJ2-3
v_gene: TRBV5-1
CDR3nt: TGCGCCAGCAGCCCCGGACTAGCGGCGGGCACAGATACGCAGTATTTT
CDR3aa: CASSPGLAAGTDTQYF

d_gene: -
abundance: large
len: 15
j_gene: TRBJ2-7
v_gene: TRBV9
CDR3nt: TGTGCCAGCAGCGTAGCCGACGGACAGATCTACGAGCAGTACTTC
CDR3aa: CASSVADGQIYEQYF

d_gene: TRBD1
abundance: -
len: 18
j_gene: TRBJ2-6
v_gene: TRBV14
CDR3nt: TGTGCCAGCAGCCAAGGGGGCAGGGGGCCGGCCGGGGCCAACGTCCTGACTTTC
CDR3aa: CASSQGGRGPAGANVLTF

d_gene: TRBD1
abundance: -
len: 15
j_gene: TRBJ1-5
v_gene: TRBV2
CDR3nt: TGTGCCAGCAGTTGGGACAGTCCTAGCAATCAGCCCCAGCATTTT
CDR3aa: CASSWDSPSNQPQHF

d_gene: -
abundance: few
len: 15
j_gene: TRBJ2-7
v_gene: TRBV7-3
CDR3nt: TGTGCCAGCAGCTTATATGCAGGGTCCTCCTACGAGCAGTACTTC
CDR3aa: CASSLYAGSSYEQYF

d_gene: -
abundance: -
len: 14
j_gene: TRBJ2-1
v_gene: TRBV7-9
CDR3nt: TGTGCCAGCAGCCAAATAGCGGCCTACAATGAGCAGTTCTTC
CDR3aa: CASSQIAAYNEQFF

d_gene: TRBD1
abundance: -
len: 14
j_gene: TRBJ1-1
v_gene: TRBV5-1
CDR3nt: TGCGCCAGCAGCTCTGGACAGGGTGGAACTGAAGCTTTCTTT
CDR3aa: CASSSGQGGTEAFF

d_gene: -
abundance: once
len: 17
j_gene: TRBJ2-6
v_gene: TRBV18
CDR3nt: TGTGCCAGCTCACCCGTACAGGGACGCTCTGGGGCCAACGTCCTGACTTTC
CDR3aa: CASSPVQGRSGANVLTF

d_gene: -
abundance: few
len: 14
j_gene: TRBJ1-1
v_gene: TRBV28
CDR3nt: TGTGCCAGCAGTTTACCCCCCAGGAACACTGAAGCTTTCTTT
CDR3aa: CASSLPPRNTEAFF

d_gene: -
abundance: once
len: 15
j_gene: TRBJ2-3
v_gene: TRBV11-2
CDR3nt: TGTGCCAGCAGCCGATCGGGGGGCTACACAGATACGCAGTATTTT
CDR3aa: CASSRSGGYTDTQYF